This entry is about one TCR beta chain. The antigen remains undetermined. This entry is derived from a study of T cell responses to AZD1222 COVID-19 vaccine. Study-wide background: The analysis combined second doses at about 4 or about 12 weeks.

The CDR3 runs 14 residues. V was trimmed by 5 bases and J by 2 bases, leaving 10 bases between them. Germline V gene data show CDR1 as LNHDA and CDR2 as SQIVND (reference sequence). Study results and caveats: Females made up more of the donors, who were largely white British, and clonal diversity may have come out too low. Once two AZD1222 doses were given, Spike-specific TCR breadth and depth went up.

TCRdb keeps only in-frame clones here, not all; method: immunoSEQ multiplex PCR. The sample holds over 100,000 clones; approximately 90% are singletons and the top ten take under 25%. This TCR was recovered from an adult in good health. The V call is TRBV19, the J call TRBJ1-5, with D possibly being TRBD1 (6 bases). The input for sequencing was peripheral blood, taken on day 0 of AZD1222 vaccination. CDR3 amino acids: CASSPDSGNQPQHF. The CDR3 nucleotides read TGTGCCAGTAGTCCGGACAGTGGCAATCAGCCCCAGCATTTT.